Listed below are T cell receptor beta chains from one sample, sequenced in a study of cytomegalovirus exposure and HLA in healthy donors. The method was immunoSEQ multiplex PCR; TCRdb's version includes in-frame clones alone and lacks a portion of them. The repertoire holds 100,000 to 150,000 clones, roughly a tenth seen once, with 3.5% to 5% in the top ten. The specimen was PBMCs. These receptors were taken from a woman aged 18-29 years in good health and CMV-seropositive. Both conserved end residues are part of each CDR3. A D gene is named only where the DNA matches it firmly. Some rows have no size entry. The others give once, few or many, or a class for an expanded clone.

TRBV11-2	-	TRBJ2-1	-	CASSSTAGLTHNEQFF	TGTGCCAGCAGCTCAACTGCGGGTCTCACCCACAATGAGCAGTTCTTC
TRBV20-1	-	TRBJ1-5	few	CTGRSRPQHF	TGCACCGGGAGGAGCCGGCCCCAGCATTTT
TRBV5-1	TRBD1	TRBJ2-7	few	CASSRGTATYEQYF	TGCGCCAGCAGCCGAGGGACAGCCACCTACGAGCAGTACTTC
TRBV7-2	-	TRBJ2-7	few	CASSRLPSASSYEQYF	TGTGCCAGCAGCCGGCTACCTAGCGCCAGCTCCTACGAGCAGTACTTC
TRBV19	TRBD1	TRBJ1-1	-	CASSPRTGGAPEAFF	TGTGCCAGTAGTCCCCGGACAGGGGGCGCCCCTGAAGCTTTCTTT
TRBV5-4	TRBD1	TRBJ1-2	few	CASSSGDSYGYTF	TGTGCCAGCAGCTCGGGGGACAGCTATGGCTACACCTTC
TRBV30	-	TRBJ1-2	-	CAWSVRGYGYTF	TGTGCCTGGAGTGTACGCGGGTATGGCTACACCTTC
TRBV5-1	-	TRBJ1-3	-	CASSLTGKIGNTIYF	TGCGCCAGCAGCTTGACAGGAAAAATAGGAAACACCATATATTTT
TRBV29-1	TRBD2	TRBJ2-1	-	CSSVTSGRAFINEQFF	TGCAGCTCCGTCACCAGCGGGAGGGCCTTTATAAATGAGCAGTTCTTC
TRBV5-1	-	TRBJ1-1	-	CASSSQGYTEAFF	TGCGCCAGCAGCTCACAGGGATACACTGAAGCTTTCTTT
TRBV6-4	-	TRBJ2-2	-	CASARGPGTGELFF	TGTGCCAGTGCTAGGGGCCCTGGAACCGGGGAGCTGTTTTTT
TRBV29-1	TRBD1	TRBJ2-1	-	CSVSGTGRNEQFF	TGCAGCGTTAGTGGGACAGGGAGGAATGAGCAGTTCTTC
TRBV27	-	TRBJ2-7	few	CASSLRPGDTYEQYF	TGTGCCAGCAGTTTACGGCCGGGAGACACCTACGAGCAGTACTTC
TRBV30	-	TRBJ1-1	-	CAWSVPAGGAKAFF	TGTGCCTGGAGTGTACCGGCGGGGGGGGCGAAAGCTTTCTTT
TRBV6-1	-	TRBJ2-1	few	CASLRNSYNEQFF	TGTGCCTCCCTTAGAAACTCCTACAATGAGCAGTTCTTC
TRBV25-1	-	TRBJ2-6	-	CATATSRDSGANVLTF	TGTGCCACCGCGACGTCCAGGGACTCTGGGGCCAACGTCCTGACTTTC
TRBV6-5	-	TRBJ2-6	few	CASSPMSSGANVLTF	TGTGCCAGCAGCCCAATGAGCTCTGGGGCCAACGTCCTGACTTTC
TRBV4-1	TRBD2	TRBJ2-5	-	CASSFGGLAGVGETQYF	TGCGCCAGCAGCTTCGGGGGACTAGCGGGAGTAGGAGAGACCCAGTACTTC
TRBV7-6	-	TRBJ1-2	few	CASSGGSYGYTF	TGTGCCAGCAGCGGGGGGTCCTATGGCTACACCTTC
TRBV28	TRBD1	TRBJ1-4	-	CASSSRDRGKKLFF	TGTGCCAGCAGTTCCCGGGACAGGGGGAAAAAACTGTTTTTT
TRBV16	TRBD1	TRBJ1-2	-	CASSPTGAYGYTF	TGTGCCAGCAGCCCTACAGGGGCCTATGGCTACACCTTC
TRBV18	-	TRBJ2-1	few	CASSPPIQGLGNEQFF	TGTGCCAGCTCACCACCGATTCAGGGGCTAGGCAATGAGCAGTTCTTC
TRBV6-1	TRBD1	TRBJ1-2	few	CASRGTAWGYTF	TGTGCCAGCAGGGGGACAGCTTGGGGCTACACCTTC
TRBV28	TRBD2	TRBJ2-1	-	CASSLAGATYNEQFF	TGTGCCAGCAGTCTAGCGGGAGCCACCTACAATGAGCAGTTCTTC
TRBV9	TRBD2	TRBJ2-3	-	CASSGSSGVTDTQYF	TGTGCCAGCAGCGGCTCTAGCGGGGTCACAGATACGCAGTATTTT
TRBV7-2	-	TRBJ1-1	-	CASSQTVNTEAFF	TGTGCCAGCAGCCAAACAGTGAACACTGAAGCTTTCTTT
TRBV11-3	TRBD1	TRBJ2-3	few	CASRYNRGGTDTQYF	TGTGCCAGCAGATACAACAGGGGTGGCACAGATACGCAGTATTTT
TRBV30	-	TRBJ2-3	few	CAWTISVSTDTQYF	TGTGCCTGGACTATTAGCGTGTCCACAGATACGCAGTATTTT
TRBV25-1	-	TRBJ1-1	few	CASSEYRDVGDNTEAFF	TGTGCCAGCAGTGAATACAGGGATGTAGGGGATAACACTGAAGCTTTCTTT
TRBV4-2	-	TRBJ1-3	few	CASSQDRGPSGNTIYF	TGTGCCAGCAGCCAAGACAGGGGCCCCTCTGGAAACACCATATATTTT
TRBV5-6	TRBD1	TRBJ2-5	-	CASSPPWDRGRFETQYF	TGTGCCAGCAGCCCGCCTTGGGACAGGGGGCGGTTCGAGACCCAGTACTTC
TRBV11-2	TRBD2	TRBJ2-5	-	CASRLAGGYQETQYF	TGTGCCAGCAGACTAGCGGGAGGATACCAAGAGACCCAGTACTTC
TRBV28	TRBD1	TRBJ1-1	-	CASRVDRGNTEAFF	TGTGCCAGCAGGGTAGACAGGGGCAACACTGAAGCTTTCTTT
TRBV15	TRBD2	TRBJ2-5	few	CATSVPGLEIRETQYF	TGTGCCACCAGCGTGCCGGGACTAGAGATTCGGGAGACCCAGTACTTC
TRBV6-5	-	TRBJ1-4	few	CASSYSGQPNEKLFF	TGTGCCAGCAGTTACTCTGGGCAGCCTAATGAAAAACTGTTTTTT
TRBV9	TRBD2	TRBJ2-2	-	CASSVWSGSGTGELFF	TGTGCCAGCAGCGTATGGAGCGGGAGTGGAACCGGGGAGCTGTTTTTT
TRBV29-1	-	TRBJ2-1	few	CSFRSSYNEQFF	TGCAGCTTCCGGAGCTCCTACAATGAGCAGTTCTTC
TRBV28	TRBD1	TRBJ1-1	few	CASSLRQGWEAFF	TGTGCCAGCAGTTTACGACAGGGTTGGGAGGCTTTCTTT
TRBV27	TRBD1	TRBJ1-1	few	CASRYNPGGRTEAFF	TGTGCCAGCAGATATAATCCAGGGGGGAGGACTGAAGCTTTCTTT
TRBV9	TRBD2	TRBJ2-7	-	CASSGSGRSPEQYF	TGTGCCAGCAGCGGTAGCGGGAGGTCCCCCGAGCAGTACTTC
TRBV18	-	TRBJ2-2	few	CASSPILSTGELFF	TGTGCCAGCTCACCGATTCTAAGCACCGGGGAGCTGTTTTTT
TRBV29-1	-	TRBJ2-1	few	CSVRGPNYNEQFF	TGCAGCGTGCGGGGCCCAAACTACAATGAGCAGTTCTTC
TRBV7-3	-	TRBJ2-1	-	CASSRGGTGTYNEQFF	TGTGCCAGCAGCCGAGGGGGAACAGGGACGTACAATGAGCAGTTCTTC
TRBV28	TRBD1	TRBJ1-2	few	CASRPRPGGNYGYTF	TGTGCCAGCAGACCCCGTCCAGGGGGGAACTATGGCTACACCTTC
TRBV11-2	-	TRBJ2-3	few	CASSSTGNTQYF	TGTGCCAGCAGCTCAACGGGGAATACGCAGTATTTT
TRBV5-1	TRBD2	TRBJ2-1	-	CASSLGGTSVDNEQFF	TGCGCCAGCAGCTTGGGGGGGACTAGCGTGGACAATGAGCAGTTCTTC
TRBV11-2	TRBD1	TRBJ2-7	-	CASSSAGTGVDEQYF	TGTGCCAGCAGCTCAGCCGGGACAGGGGTAGACGAGCAGTACTTC
TRBV2	-	TRBJ1-1	-	CASSNKEAFF	TGTGCCAGCAGTAACAAAGAAGCTTTCTTT
TRBV6-6	TRBD1	TRBJ2-7	-	CASKVRDSTSYEQYF	TGTGCCAGCAAGGTCCGGGACAGCACCTCCTACGAGCAGTACTTC
TRBV7-3	-	TRBJ2-6	-	CASSSGQGGGSGANVLTF	TGTGCCAGCAGCTCAGGACAGGGAGGGGGCTCTGGGGCCAACGTCCTGACTTTC
TRBV5-1	-	TRBJ2-2	-	CASSSPQGNTGELFF	TGCGCCAGCAGCTCGCCTCAGGGGAATACGGGGGAGCTGTTTTTT
TRBV7-3	-	TRBJ2-4	-	CASSQGKGSPIQYF	TGTGCCAGCAGCCAGGGGAAAGGGAGCCCCATTCAGTACTTC
TRBV9	-	TRBJ1-1	-	CASSGRGLTEAFF	TGTGCCAGCAGCGGACGGGGTCTCACTGAAGCTTTCTTT
TRBV6-1	-	TRBJ2-7	-	CAIDYKSQYEQYF	TGTGCCATCGATTATAAGTCCCAGTACGAGCAGTACTTC
TRBV18	-	TRBJ1-5	few	CASSSTADQPQHF	TGTGCCAGCTCATCGACAGCCGATCAGCCCCAGCATTTT
TRBV10-3	TRBD2	TRBJ2-7	-	CAISEERGDHEQYF	TGTGCCATCAGTGAGGAGCGGGGGGACCACGAGCAGTACTTC
TRBV15	TRBD1	TRBJ1-1	-	CATSRDRETAEAFF	TGTGCCACCAGCAGGGACAGGGAAACGGCTGAAGCTTTCTTT